The 18 T cell receptor beta chains given below trace back to one sample, sequenced in a study of identical twins. TCRdb redid the calling of the 5' RACE reads with MiXCR, one entry per CDR3 protein. The sample includes roughly 1.6 million distinct CDR3 sequences, around 29% of them seen just once. Sequenced material: cord blood. The receptor set was obtained from a newborn girl in good health.

The chain joins TRBV20-1 to TRBJ2-7; 13 nucleotides match TRBD2. Germline assignment: CDR1 DFQATT and CDR2 SNEGSKA (reference sequence). The CDR3 runs 16 residues. V trimming: 0 bases; J trimming: 4 bases; junction bases outside the gene matches: 6. CDR3 in amino acids: CSARDQRTSGSYEQYF. CDR3 bases: TGCAGTGCTAGAGATCAAAGGACTAGCGGGAGTTACGAGCAGTACTTC.

J is TRBJ1-2 and V is TRBV27, with unresolved D. Per the germline V gene, CDR1 is MNHEY and CDR2 is SMNVEV (reference sequence). This CDR3 contains 15 residues. V was shortened by 3 bases and J by 5 bases, with 16 bases between the two germline ends. In DNA, the CDR3 is TGTGCCAGCAGTTTTCGAAGGCCCATCGTGTATGGCTACACCTTC. It encodes CASSFRRPIVYGYTF.

This clonotype turned up a few times. The rearrangement uses TRBV6-6 and TRBJ2-7; 7 bases match TRBD1. CDR3 length: 15 residues. Germline CDR1 reads MNHNY; CDR2 reads SVGAGI (reference sequence). The trim removed 6 bases at V and 1 base at J, leaving 9 bases unmatched. As DNA, the CDR3 is TGTGCCAGCAGCCAAACCACGGACAGGTCCTACGAGCAGTACTTC. Its protein product is CASSQTTDRSYEQYF.

The chain is built from TRBV2 and TRBJ1-6; D gene ambiguous. The CDR3 has 14 residues. V was clipped by 2 bases and J by 4 bases, with 6 bases between them. Germline values: CDR1 SNHLY, CDR2 FYNNEI. In DNA form, the CDR3 reads TGTGCCAGCAGTGAACGCCGTTATAATTCACCCCTCCACTTT. This sequence encodes CASSERRYNSPLHF.

This clonotype has more than one count but fewer than ten. V gene TRBV7-2 combines with J gene TRBJ2-5; a weak D match, TRBD1 (5 bases). Trimming left V 2 bases short and J 4 bases short, with 8 bases between. Germline assignment: CDR1 SGHTA and CDR2 FQGNSA. The CDR3 spans 13 residues. CDR3 residues: CASSLHRRETQYF. The CDR3 nucleotides are TGTGCCAGCAGCTTACACAGGCGAGAGACCCAGTACTTC.

This chain links TRBV2 with TRBJ1-4; D remains unclear. This CDR3 is 16 amino acids long. The V and J ends lost 8 bases and 0 bases respectively, with 16 bases between them. In germline, CDR1 is SNHLY, CDR2 FYNNEI. The CDR3 DNA reads TGTGCCAGCCAAACGGGCCGACTTGCAACTAATGAAAAACTGTTTTTT. It specifies CASQTGRLATNEKLFF.

In this sample, this clonotype turned up a few times. The rearrangement links TRBV2 to TRBJ2-3, with no clear D. V gave up 3 bases and J gave up 9 bases, with 13 bases separating them. This CDR3 has 13 residues. Germline CDR1 reads SNHLY; CDR2 reads FYNNEI. The CDR3 protein is CASSEANWGTQYF. The CDR3 DNA is TGTGCCAGCAGTGAGGCCAATTGGGGAACGCAGTATTTT.

This clonotype turned up a few times. The V call is TRBV6-5, the J call TRBJ2-7, with 7 bases fitting TRBD2. With 0 bases clipped from V and 0 bases from J, the junction kept 2 bases outside the gene matches. The CDR3 runs 15 residues. The germline gives CDR1 MNHEY, CDR2 SVGAGI. DNA for the CDR3: TGTGCCAGCAGTTACTCTCGCGGGGGCTCCTACGAGCAGTACTTC. Its protein is CASSYSRGGSYEQYF.

The table lists this clonotype with a few counts. This sequence joins TRBV7-7 and TRBJ2-3, with 9 positions matching TRBD2. This CDR3 has 16 amino acids. Losses at the gene ends were 0 bases for V and 2 bases for J; bases not matched to a gene: 3. Germline V lookup: CDR1 SSHAT, CDR2 FNYEAQ (reference sequence). The CDR3 loop is CASSLAGGGATDTQYF. CDR3 sequence (DNA): TGTGCCAGCAGCTTAGCGGGCGGGGGGGCCACAGATACGCAGTATTTT. Drawing the rest from reference TRBV7-7 and TRBJ2-3, the complete variable domain is GAGVSQSPRYKVTKRGQDVTLRCDPISSHATLYWYQQALGQGPEFLTYFNYEAQPDKSGLPSDRFSAERPEGSISTLTIQRTEQRDSAMYRCASSLAGGGATDTQYFGPGTRLTVL.

The table lists this clonotype with a few counts. The chain recombines TRBV3-1 with TRBJ2-7, with D tentatively TRBD2 (5 bases). The CDR3 extends over 12 amino acids. The germline V gene has CDR1 LGHDT and CDR2 YNNKEL (reference sequence). V shed 4 bases and J shed 4 bases, with 8 bases lying between them. CDR3 loop: CASSLLEYEQYF. The CDR3 region has the DNA TGTGCCAGCAGCCTACTAGAATACGAGCAGTACTTC.

The chain carries TRBV20-1 and TRBJ2-3; tentative D call: TRBD2 (6 bases). The CDR3 is made up of 11 amino acids. Trimming cost V 6 bases and J 8 bases, with 12 bases left between them. Per the germline V gene, CDR1 is DFQATT and CDR2 is SNEGSKA (reference sequence). In DNA, the CDR3 is TGCAGTGCCAAGCAGGGAGGTACGCAGTATTTT. The encoded protein is CSAKQGGTQYF.

On this clonotype: At one end, the junction sequence differs from germline, possibly due to a read error. The CDR3 is CASSQVWQYNPPLHF. The DNA of the CDR3 is TGTGCCAGCAGCCAAGTGTGGCAGTATAATCCACCCCTCCACTTT. V gene TRBV4-2 combines with J gene TRBJ1-6; D remains ambiguous. The V gene's germline CDR1 is LGHNA and CDR2 YNFKEQ. The CDR3 extends over 15 amino acids.

Many counts were recorded for this clonotype. The V call is TRBV5-1, the J call TRBJ2-1; D is ambiguous. The ends were cut back, 0 bases at V and 0 bases at J, with 7 bases in the middle. In germline, CDR1 is SGHRS, CDR2 YFSETQ. The CDR3 is 15 amino acids. CDR3 nucleotides: TGCGCCAGCAGCTTGGGACTTCACTCCTACAATGAGCAGTTCTTC. Translated: CASSLGLHSYNEQFF. The full variable domain, completed using reference TRBV5-1 and TRBJ2-1, is KAGVTQTPRYLIKTRGQQVTLSCSPISGHRSVSWYQQTPGQGLQFLFEYFSETQRNKGNFPGRFSGRQFSNSRSEMNVSTLELGDSALYLCASSLGLHSYNEQFFGPGTRLTVL.

This clonotype was picked up a small number of times. V usage is TRBV20-1 and J usage is TRBJ2-7, with D hard to call. The CDR3 extends over 14 amino acids. V was pared by 6 bases and J by 5 bases, with 20 bases between. Germline V lookup: CDR1 DFQATT, CDR2 SNEGSKA (reference sequence). The CDR3 is CSAPLRVGNNEQYF. As DNA, the CDR3 is TGCAGTGCCCCCCTTAGAGTGGGTAATAACGAGCAGTACTTC.

This clonotype was detected only a few times. The chain combines TRBV24-1 with TRBJ1-5; 9 bases line up with TRBD1. The CDR3 loop spans 16 amino acids. CDR1 and CDR2 (germline): KGHDR, SFDVKD. V gave up 3 bases and J gave up 3 bases; unmatched junction bases: 5. The CDR3 is CATSDEQGAYNQPQHF. The CDR3 region has the DNA TGTGCCACCAGTGATGAACAGGGGGCTTACAATCAGCCCCAGCATTTT.

In this sample, this clonotype turned up a few times. The rearrangement uses TRBV11-2 and TRBJ1-1; the D is unclear. Trimming stripped 0 bases from V and 0 bases from J, with 8 bases between. The CDR3 extends over 15 amino acids. Germline V gene data show CDR1 as SGHAT and CDR2 as FQNNGV. This CDR3 is CASSLDWAMNTEAFF. The CDR3 DNA reads TGTGCCAGCAGCTTAGATTGGGCTATGAACACTGAAGCTTTCTTT.

The V and J genes are TRBV5-1 and TRBJ2-7; D is possibly TRBD1 (5 bases). CDR3 length: 13 residues. The V gene's germline CDR1 is SGHRS and CDR2 YFSETQ. Trimming pared 4 bases from V and 2 bases from J, leaving 10 bases between. The CDR3 DNA reads TGCGCCAGCAGCCCGGACACCGCCTACGAGCAGTACTTC. Its protein is CASSPDTAYEQYF.

There are many counts of this clonotype. The chain uses TRBV12-3 or TRBV12-4 and TRBJ2-3, with a tentative D call TRBD2 (6 bases). CDR3 length equals 15 residues. Deletions cut 3 bases from V and 0 bases from J, with 10 bases between. The CDR3 DNA is TGTGCCAGCAGTTTGTCCGGGACTAGCACAGATACGCAGTATTTT. The encoded protein is CASSLSGTSTDTQYF.